This T cell receptor beta chain was captured in a study of T cell responses to AZD1222 COVID-19 vaccine. The method was immunoSEQ multiplex PCR; TCRdb's version includes in-frame clones alone and lacks a portion of them. The sample contains roughly 150,000 clones, 70% to 90% of which appear only once. Trimming at V came to 7 bases and at J to 0 bases, leaving 14 bases not matched to a gene. This CDR3 spans 17 amino acids. Germline values: CDR1 LGHDT, CDR2 YNNKEL (reference sequence). Points on this clone: The target antigen is unknown.

Notes on the study in general: Spike-specific TCR breadth and depth rose after two AZD1222 doses. Repertoire samples came only from after the peak T cell response. The CD4 TCRs associated with vaccination extended across spike and predominated at 160-218 and 743-854. Epitopes outside B.1.351 and B.1.1.7 mutated regions reportedly drew nearly half of spike TCRs.

Here the sequenced sample was peripheral blood, taken on day 0 of AZD1222 vaccination. The receptor was isolated from an adult in good health. V gene TRBV3-1 (or the pseudogene TRBV3-2) combines with J gene TRBJ1-2; 7 bases are shared with TRBD1. CDR3 amino acids: CASTREAGGATNYGYTF. As DNA, the CDR3 is TGTGCCAGCACCCGCGAGGCAGGGGGTGCCACTAACTATGGCTACACCTTC.